This T cell receptor (beta chain) stems from a study of blood T cell repertoires in COVID-19. About the study: Sample material is recorded as cDNA or gDNA derived from T cells, B-cell-depleted T cells, or PBMCs.

Assay used: immunoSEQ multiplex PCR; TCRdb lists only in-frame clones, some missing. The top ten hold about 4% of the sample, which has some 220,000 clones, about four fifths seen once. The specimen sequenced was peripheral blood. The receptor was derived from a man aged 45-65 years with acute or convalescent COVID-19.

The CDR3 is CASSFPEREWNEQFF. Here the CDR3 DNA reads TGCGCCAGCAGCTTCCCTGAGCGGGAGTGGAATGAGCAGTTCTTC. The chain has TRBV4-1 and TRBJ2-1, with 8 bases fitting TRBD2. Germline values: CDR1 MGHRA, CDR2 YSYEKL. The CDR3 spans 15 residues. V shed 5 bases, J shed 7 bases, and the junction held 10 bases outside the gene matches.